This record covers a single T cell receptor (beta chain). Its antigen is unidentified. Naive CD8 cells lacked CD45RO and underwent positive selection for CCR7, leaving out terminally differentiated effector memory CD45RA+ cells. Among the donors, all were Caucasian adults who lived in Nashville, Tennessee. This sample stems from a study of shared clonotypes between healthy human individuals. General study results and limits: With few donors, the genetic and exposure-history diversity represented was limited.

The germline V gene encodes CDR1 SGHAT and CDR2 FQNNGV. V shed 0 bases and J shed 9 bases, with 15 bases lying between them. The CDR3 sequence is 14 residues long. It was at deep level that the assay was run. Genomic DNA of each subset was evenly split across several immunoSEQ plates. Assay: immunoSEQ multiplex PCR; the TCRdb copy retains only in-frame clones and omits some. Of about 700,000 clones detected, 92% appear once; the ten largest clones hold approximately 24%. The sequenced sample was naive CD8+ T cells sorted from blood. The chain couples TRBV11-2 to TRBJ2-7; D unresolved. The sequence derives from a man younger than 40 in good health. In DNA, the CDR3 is TGTGCCAGCAGCTTAGAGGGGTTTCGGGTTGGGCAGTACTTC. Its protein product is CASSLEGFRVGQYF.